This T cell receptor (beta chain) was found in a study of CD8 T cells in Susac syndrome. This CDR3 contains 14 residues. Looked up from germline, CDR1 is GTSNPN and CDR2 is SVGIG (reference sequence). V lost 0 bases and J 6 bases, leaving 12 bases between the germline ends. The authors sequenced TCR beta from blood CD8+ and CD4+ T cells. RNA, at 0.5 to 1 ug, was reverse transcribed with random hexamers. An immunoSEQ multiplex PCR generated amplified TCR beta CDR3 products spanning 54 Vbeta and 13 Jbeta. Via MiXCR, TCRdb re-called the immunoSEQ multiplex PCR reads, giving one row per CDR3 protein. The table lists some 200,000 distinct CDR3 sequences, nearly 97% of them singletons.

The chain has TRBV30 and TRBJ2-1; D is uncertain. This receptor was obtained from a human donor with multiple sclerosis. The specimen was CD4+ T cells from PBMCs. CDR3 sequence reads: CAWSVAAMANEQFF. The CDR3 DNA follows: TGTGCCTGGAGTGTGGCGGCCATGGCCAATGAGCAGTTCTTC.